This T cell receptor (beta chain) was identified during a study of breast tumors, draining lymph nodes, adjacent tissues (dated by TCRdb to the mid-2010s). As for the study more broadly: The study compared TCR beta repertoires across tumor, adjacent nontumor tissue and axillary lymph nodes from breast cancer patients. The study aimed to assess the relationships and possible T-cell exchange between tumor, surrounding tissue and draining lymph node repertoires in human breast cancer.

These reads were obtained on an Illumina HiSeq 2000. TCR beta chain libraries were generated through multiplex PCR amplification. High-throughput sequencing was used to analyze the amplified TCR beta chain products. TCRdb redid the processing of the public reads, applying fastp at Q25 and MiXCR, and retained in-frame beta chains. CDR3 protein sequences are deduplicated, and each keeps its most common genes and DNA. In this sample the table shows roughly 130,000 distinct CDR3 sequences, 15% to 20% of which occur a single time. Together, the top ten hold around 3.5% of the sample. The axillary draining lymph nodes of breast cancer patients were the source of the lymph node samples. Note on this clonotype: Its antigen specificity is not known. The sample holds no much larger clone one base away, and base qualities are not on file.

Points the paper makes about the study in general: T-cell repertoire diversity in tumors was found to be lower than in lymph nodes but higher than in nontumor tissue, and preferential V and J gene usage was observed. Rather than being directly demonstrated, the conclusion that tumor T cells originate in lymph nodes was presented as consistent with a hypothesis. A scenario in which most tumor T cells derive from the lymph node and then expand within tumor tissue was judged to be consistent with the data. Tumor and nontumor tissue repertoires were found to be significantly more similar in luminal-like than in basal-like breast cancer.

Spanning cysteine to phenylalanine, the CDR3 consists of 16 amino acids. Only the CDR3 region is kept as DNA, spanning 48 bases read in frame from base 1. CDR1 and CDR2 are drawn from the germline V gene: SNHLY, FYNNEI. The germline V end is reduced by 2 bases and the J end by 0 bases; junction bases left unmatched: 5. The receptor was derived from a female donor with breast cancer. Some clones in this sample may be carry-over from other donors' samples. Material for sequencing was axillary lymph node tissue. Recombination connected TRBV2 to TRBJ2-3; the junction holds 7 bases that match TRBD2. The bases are TGTGCCAGCAGTGAAAGGTCGGGACTAAGCACAGATACGCAGTATTTT. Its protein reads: CASSERSGLSTDTQYF. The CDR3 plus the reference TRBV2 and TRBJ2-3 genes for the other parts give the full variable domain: EPEVTQTPSHQVTQMGQEVILRCVPISNHLYFYWYRQILGQKVEFLVSFYNNEISEKSEIFDDQFSVERPDGSNFTLKIRSTKLEDSAMYFCASSERSGLSTDTQYFGPGTRLTVL.